This T cell receptor beta chain was identified in a study of blood T cells in healthy people across ages. Trimming pared 2 bases from V and 4 bases from J, leaving 16 bases between. This CDR3 is built from 15 residues. Germline V gene data show CDR1 as DFQATT and CDR2 as SNEGSKA (reference sequence). This clonotype was seen more than once but under ten times. For the second PCR, which ran for 7 to 11 cycles, a sample-barcoded 5' primer and a J-beta primer mix were used. Each cDNA molecule was tagged by a template-switch adaptor that had 12 random nucleotides. TCRdb analysed the 5' RACE reads with MiXCR anew, one entry per CDR3 protein. Among roughly 570,000 distinct CDR3 sequences listed, approximately 30% were seen once.

The receptor comes from a woman in her sixties or seventies in good health. V is TRBV20-1 and J is TRBJ2-3; tentatively, D is TRBD2 (6 bases). Sample: blood. The CDR3 coding sequence is TGCAGTGCTAGACCCAGGACTAACCCGGCAGATACGCAGTATTTT. It yields the protein CSARPRTNPADTQYF.